This T cell receptor (beta chain) originates from a study of CD8+ T cells in alopecia areata. The V and J ends lost 0 bases and 3 bases respectively, with 10 bases between them. Germline V gene sequence: CDR1 SGDLS, CDR2 YYNGEE. This CDR3 has 14 amino acids. Indicated treatment: oral pan-JAK inhibitor, 5-10 mg twice daily. Alopecia areata patients gave lesional scalp punch biopsies and peripheral blood samples. Extracted RNA was reverse transcribed, and the resulting cDNA served as sequencing template. Data came from immunoSEQ multiplex PCR; TCRdb stores just in-frame clones and leaves some out. The repertoire holds about 210,000 clones, with roughly two fifths as singletons.

The chain uses TRBV9 and TRBJ2-7; D is unresolved. Sequenced material: CD4+ T cells sorted from blood, taken at week 34, from a patient treated with tofacitinib. The sequence derives from a human donor with alopecia areata. The CDR3 protein is CASSVAPSNYEQYF. DNA for the CDR3: TGTGCCAGCAGCGTAGCGCCAAGCAACTACGAGCAGTACTTC.